These 13 T cell receptor beta chains were all obtained from the same sample, sequenced in a study of tissue T cells after allogeneic stem cell transplantation. Clones were sequenced by immunoSEQ multiplex PCR, and TCRdb holds only the in-frame ones, with some missing. The sample shows approximately 30,000 clones, over 75% of them seen only once. Source: blood, taken before transplantation. Receptor source: a woman aged 18 to 55 who later had graft-versus-host disease after an allogeneic stem cell transplant.

The chain joins TRBV10-2 to TRBJ1-5; D ambiguous. The V end lost 2 bases, the J end lost 0 bases, and 11 bases lay between the germline ends. This CDR3 contains 16 residues. Germline CDR1 reads WSHSY; CDR2 reads SAAADI. Here the CDR3 DNA reads TGCGCCAGCAGTGAGCCAAACGGGGATAGCAATCAGCCCCAGCATTTT. This codes for CASSEPNGDSNQPQHF.

The genes are TRBV5-1 and TRBJ2-4, with D tentatively TRBD1 (7 bases). This CDR3 contains 15 residues. V lost 2 bases to trimming and J lost 3 bases, with 12 bases between them. CDR1 is SGHRS and CDR2 is YFSETQ in the germline V gene. The CDR3 bases are TGCGCCAGCAGCTTAGGACAGGACTACAAAAACATTCAGTACTTC. Amino acid sequence: CASSLGQDYKNIQYF. The full variable domain, with the rest looked up from reference TRBV5-1 and TRBJ2-4, is KAGVTQTPRYLIKTRGQQVTLSCSPISGHRSVSWYQQTPGQGLQFLFEYFSETQRNKGNFPGRFSGRQFSNSRSEMNVSTLELGDSALYLCASSLGQDYKNIQYFGAGTRLSVL.

The CDR3 is CAWSVRADTQYF. The CDR3 nucleotides are TGTGCCTGGAGTGTACGGGCAGATACGCAGTATTTT. The chain couples TRBV30 to TRBJ2-3; no definite D call. The CDR3 totals 12 residues. CDR1 GTSNPN and CDR2 SVGIG come from the germline V gene (reference sequence). Trimming shortened V by 0 bases and J by 4 bases, and 5 bases separated the two germline ends. Full variable domain (rest looked up from reference TRBV30 and TRBJ2-3): SQTIHQWPATLVQPVGSPLSLECTVEGTSNPNLYWYRQAAGRGLQLLFYSVGIGQISSEVPQNLSASRPQDRQFILSSKKLLLSDSGFYLCAWSVRADTQYFGPGTRLTVL.

The genes are TRBV27 and TRBJ1-4, with D unclear. Germline V gives CDR1 MNHEY, CDR2 SMNVEV (reference sequence). V was shortened by 11 bases and J by 3 bases, with 19 bases between the two germline ends. The length of the CDR3 is 15 residues. The CDR3 region has the DNA TGTGCCGGATCGATGGGGTTGAGGTCTAATGAAAAACTGTTTTTT. The encoded protein is CAGSMGLRSNEKLFF. The full variable domain, rest sourced from reference TRBV27 and TRBJ1-4, is EAQVTQNPRYLITVTGKKLTVTCSQNMNHEYMSWYRQDPGLGLRQIYYSMNVEVTDKGDVPEGYKVSRKEKRNFPLILESPSPNQTSLYFCAGSMGLRSNEKLFFGSGTQLSVL.

This sequence joins TRBV6-6 and TRBJ1-4; TRBD1 might be the D (5 bases). The CDR3 covers 16 residues. Germline assignment: CDR1 MNHNY and CDR2 SVGAGI (reference sequence). With 2 bases removed from V and 8 bases from J, the gap between germline ends came to 18 bases. CDR3 nucleotide sequence: TGTGCCAGCAGTTACGGTTTGGGGGAGTCATGGGAAAAACTGTTTTTT. As protein: CASSYGLGESWEKLFF.

Only one count was recorded for this clone. The chain is built from TRBV7-9 and TRBJ2-1; D gene ambiguous. The V end lost 4 bases, the J end lost 1 base, and 20 bases lay between the germline ends. Per the germline V gene, CDR1 is SEHNR and CDR2 is FQNEAQ (reference sequence). CDR3 size: 18 residues. CDR3 amino acids: CASSSFFGLESSYNEQFF. In DNA, the CDR3 is TGTGCCAGCAGCTCCTTTTTCGGCCTAGAGTCATCCTACAATGAGCAGTTCTTC.

V gene TRBV29-1 combines with J gene TRBJ2-7; 8 bases fit TRBD1. Trimming cost V 4 bases and J 5 bases; bases outside gene matches: 7. The length of the CDR3 is 13 residues. Germline loops: CDR1 SQVTM, CDR2 ANQGSEA. The CDR3, as DNA: TGCAGCGTTGTGGACAGGGTCTTCGACGAGCAGTACTTC. As protein: CSVVDRVFDEQYF.

The chain recombines TRBV4-3 with TRBJ1-4, with D possibly matching TRBD1 (5 bases). Trimming took 0 bases from V and 7 from J, leaving 15 bases between them. The length of the CDR3 is 16 residues. Per the germline V gene, CDR1 is LGHNA and CDR2 is YSLEER. The chain's CDR3 is CASSQDSGTGGEKLFF. The CDR3, as DNA: TGCGCCAGCAGCCAAGATTCGGGGACTGGGGGTGAAAAACTGTTTTTT.

This chain's CDR3 is CAISRTPGNEQFF. CDR3 DNA: TGTGCCATCAGTCGGACCCCTGGAAATGAGCAGTTCTTC. The J gene is TRBJ2-1, the V gene TRBV10-3; D unclear. Germline V CDR1 and CDR2: ENHRY, SYGVKD. Trimming cost V 5 bases and J 7 bases, with 12 bases left between them. This CDR3 comprises 13 residues.

Regarding this clone: A much larger clone is a single base away; this may be a read error. Other DNA sequences within the sample encode an identical CDR3. The chain has TRBV6-2 or TRBV6-3 and TRBJ2-2, with D hard to call. Germline V gene lookup returns CDR1 MNHEY and CDR2 SVGEGT. There are 14 residues in the CDR3. Trimming removed 2 bases from V and 6 bases from J, with 10 bases in between. The CDR3 spells CASSYDASPGELFF. In nucleotides, the CDR3 is TGTGCCAGCAGTTACGATGCCTCACCCGGGGAGCTGTTTTTT.

The chain uses TRBV29-1 and TRBJ2-1, with TRBD1 identical over 7 bases. J gave up 1 base and V 4 bases, and 4 bases lay outside the gene matches. Per the germline V gene, CDR1 is SQVTM and CDR2 is ANQGSEA. The CDR3 loop spans 14 amino acids. The CDR3 loop reads CSVARDRSYNEQFF. The CDR3 DNA is TGCAGCGTTGCTCGGGACAGATCCTACAATGAGCAGTTCTTC.

The chain joins TRBV12-3 or TRBV12-4 to TRBJ1-1; D is uncertain. The CDR3 consists of 13 residues. V lost 5 bases and J lost 8, with 15 bases in between. Here the CDR3 DNA reads TGTGCCAGCAGTCCACCTGACCCGGTGGAAGCTTTCTTT. This gives the protein CASSPPDPVEAFF.

The chain links TRBV2 to TRBJ2-2; unclear D gene. In germline, CDR1 is SNHLY, CDR2 FYNNEI. Trimming cost V 4 bases and J 1 base, with 7 bases left between them. The CDR3 sequence is 14 residues long. This chain's CDR3 is CASSARVNTGELFF. For the CDR3, the DNA is TGTGCCAGCAGTGCTAGGGTGAACACCGGGGAGCTGTTTTTT.